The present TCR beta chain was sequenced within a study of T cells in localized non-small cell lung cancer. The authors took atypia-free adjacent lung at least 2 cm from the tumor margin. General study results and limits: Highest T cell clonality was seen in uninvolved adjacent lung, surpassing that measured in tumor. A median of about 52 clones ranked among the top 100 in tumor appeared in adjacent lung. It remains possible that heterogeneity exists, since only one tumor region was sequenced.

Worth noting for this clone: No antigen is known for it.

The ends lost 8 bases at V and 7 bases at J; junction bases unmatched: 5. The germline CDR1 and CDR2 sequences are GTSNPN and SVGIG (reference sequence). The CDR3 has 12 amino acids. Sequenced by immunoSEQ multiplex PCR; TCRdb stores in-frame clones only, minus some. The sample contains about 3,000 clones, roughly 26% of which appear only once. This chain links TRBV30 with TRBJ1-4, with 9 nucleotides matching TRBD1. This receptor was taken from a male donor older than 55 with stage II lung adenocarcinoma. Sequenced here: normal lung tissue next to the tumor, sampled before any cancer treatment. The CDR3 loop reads CAGQGRAEKLFF. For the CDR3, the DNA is TGTGCCGGACAGGGGAGGGCTGAAAAACTGTTTTTT.